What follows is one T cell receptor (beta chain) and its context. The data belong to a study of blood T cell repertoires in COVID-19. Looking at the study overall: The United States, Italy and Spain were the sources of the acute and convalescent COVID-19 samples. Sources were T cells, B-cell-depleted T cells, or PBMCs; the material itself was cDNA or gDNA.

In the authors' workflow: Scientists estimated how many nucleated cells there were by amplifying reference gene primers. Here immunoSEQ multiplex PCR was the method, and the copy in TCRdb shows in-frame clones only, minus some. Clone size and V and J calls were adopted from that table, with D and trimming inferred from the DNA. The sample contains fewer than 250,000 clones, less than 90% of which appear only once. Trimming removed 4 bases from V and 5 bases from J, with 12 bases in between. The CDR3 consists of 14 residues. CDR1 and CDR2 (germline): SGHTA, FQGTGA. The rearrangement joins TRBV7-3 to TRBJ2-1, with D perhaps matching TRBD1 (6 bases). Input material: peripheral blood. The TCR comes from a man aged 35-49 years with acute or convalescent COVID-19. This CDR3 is CASSWADRDNEQFF. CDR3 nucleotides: TGTGCCAGCAGCTGGGCGGACAGAGACAATGAGCAGTTCTTC.